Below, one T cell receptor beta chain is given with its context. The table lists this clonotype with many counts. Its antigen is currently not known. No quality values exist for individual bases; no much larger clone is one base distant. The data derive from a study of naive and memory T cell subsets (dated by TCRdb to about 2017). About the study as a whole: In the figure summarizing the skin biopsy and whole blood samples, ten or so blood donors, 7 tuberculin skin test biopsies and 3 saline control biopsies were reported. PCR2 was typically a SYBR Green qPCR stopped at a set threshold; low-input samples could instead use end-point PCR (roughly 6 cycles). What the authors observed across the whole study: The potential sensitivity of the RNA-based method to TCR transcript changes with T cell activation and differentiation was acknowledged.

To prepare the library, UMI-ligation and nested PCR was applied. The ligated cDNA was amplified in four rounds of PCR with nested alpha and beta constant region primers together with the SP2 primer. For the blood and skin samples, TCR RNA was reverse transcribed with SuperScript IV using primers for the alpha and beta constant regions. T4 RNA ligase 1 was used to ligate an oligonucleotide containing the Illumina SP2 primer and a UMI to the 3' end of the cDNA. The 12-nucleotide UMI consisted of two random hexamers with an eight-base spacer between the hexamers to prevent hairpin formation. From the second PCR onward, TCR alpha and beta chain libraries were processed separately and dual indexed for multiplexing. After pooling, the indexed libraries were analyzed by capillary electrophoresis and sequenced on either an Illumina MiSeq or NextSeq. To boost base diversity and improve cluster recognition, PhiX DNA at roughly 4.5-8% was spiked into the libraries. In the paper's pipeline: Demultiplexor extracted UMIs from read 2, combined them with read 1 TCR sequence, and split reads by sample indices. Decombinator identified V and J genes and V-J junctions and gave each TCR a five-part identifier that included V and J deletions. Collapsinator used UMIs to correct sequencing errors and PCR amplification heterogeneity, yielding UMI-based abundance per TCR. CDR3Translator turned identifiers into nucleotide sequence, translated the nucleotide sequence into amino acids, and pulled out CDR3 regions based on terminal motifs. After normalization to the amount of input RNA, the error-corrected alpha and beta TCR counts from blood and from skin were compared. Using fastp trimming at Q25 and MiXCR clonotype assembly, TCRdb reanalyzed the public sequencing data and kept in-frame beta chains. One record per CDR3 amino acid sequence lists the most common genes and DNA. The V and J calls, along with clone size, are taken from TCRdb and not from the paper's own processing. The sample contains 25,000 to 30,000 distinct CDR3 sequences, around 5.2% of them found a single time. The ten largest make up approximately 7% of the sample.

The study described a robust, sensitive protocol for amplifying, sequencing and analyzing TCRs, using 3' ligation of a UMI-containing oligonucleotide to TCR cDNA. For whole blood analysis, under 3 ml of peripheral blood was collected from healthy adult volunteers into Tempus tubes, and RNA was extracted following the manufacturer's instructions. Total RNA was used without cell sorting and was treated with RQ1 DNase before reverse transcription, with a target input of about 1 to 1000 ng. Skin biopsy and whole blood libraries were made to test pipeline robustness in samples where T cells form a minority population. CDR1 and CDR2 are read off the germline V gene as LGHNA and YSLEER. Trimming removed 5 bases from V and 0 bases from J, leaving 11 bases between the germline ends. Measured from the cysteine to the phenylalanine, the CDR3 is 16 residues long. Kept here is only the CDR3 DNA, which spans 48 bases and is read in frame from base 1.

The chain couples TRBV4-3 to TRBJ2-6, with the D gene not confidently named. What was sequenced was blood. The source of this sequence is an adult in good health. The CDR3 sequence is CASSAKTSSGANVLTF. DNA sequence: TGCGCCAGCAGCGCAAAGACAAGCTCTGGGGCCAACGTCCTGACTTTC.